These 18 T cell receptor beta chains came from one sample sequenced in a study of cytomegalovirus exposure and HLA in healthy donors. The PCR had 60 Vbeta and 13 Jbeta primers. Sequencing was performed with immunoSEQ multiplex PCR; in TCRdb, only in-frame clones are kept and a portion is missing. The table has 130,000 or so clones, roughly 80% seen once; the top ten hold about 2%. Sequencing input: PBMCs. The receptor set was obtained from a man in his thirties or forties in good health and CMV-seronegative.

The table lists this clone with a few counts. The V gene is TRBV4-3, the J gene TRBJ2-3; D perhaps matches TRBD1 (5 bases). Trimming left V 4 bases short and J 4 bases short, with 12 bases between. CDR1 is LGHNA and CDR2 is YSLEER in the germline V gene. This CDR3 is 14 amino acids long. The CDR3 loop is CASSPMPGSDTQYF. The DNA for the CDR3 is TGCGCCAGCAGCCCGATGCCAGGGTCAGATACGCAGTATTTT.

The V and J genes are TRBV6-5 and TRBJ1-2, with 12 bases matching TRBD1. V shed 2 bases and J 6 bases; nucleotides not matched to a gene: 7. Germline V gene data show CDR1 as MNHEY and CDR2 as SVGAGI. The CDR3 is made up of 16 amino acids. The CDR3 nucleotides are TGTGCCAGCAGTTACCCGGTGGGACAGGGGGCTAATGGCTACACCTTC. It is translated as CASSYPVGQGANGYTF.

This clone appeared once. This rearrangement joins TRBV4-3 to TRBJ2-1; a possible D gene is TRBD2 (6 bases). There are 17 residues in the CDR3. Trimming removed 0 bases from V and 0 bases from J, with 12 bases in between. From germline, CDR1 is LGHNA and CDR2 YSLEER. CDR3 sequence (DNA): TGCGCCAGCAGCCAAGAAGGGAGGACCAGCTCCTACAATGAGCAGTTCTTC. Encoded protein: CASSQEGRTSSYNEQFF.

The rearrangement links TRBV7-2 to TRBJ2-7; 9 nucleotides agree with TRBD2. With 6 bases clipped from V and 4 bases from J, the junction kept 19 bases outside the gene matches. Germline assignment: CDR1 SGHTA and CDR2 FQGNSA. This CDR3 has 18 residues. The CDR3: CASRPRLAGTPGAYEQYF. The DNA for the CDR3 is TGTGCCAGCAGGCCGCGTCTAGCGGGAACACCAGGTGCATACGAGCAGTACTTC.

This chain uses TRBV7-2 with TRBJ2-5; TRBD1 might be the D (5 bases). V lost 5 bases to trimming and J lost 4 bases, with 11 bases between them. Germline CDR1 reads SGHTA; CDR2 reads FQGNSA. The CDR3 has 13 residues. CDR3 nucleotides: TGTGCCAGCAGCCGACAGAGCCGAGAGACCCAGTACTTC. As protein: CASSRQSRETQYF.

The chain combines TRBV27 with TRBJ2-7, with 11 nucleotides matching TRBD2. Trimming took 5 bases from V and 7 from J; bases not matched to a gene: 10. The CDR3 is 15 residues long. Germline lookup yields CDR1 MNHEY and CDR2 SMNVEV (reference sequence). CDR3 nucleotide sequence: TGTGCCAGCAGTGCGGCTAGCGGGGGGATGAGGGAGCAGTACTTC. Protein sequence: CASSAASGGMREQYF.

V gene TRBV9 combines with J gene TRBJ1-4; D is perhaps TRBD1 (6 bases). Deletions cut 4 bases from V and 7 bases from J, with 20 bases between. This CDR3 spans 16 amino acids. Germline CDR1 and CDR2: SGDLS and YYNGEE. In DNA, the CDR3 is TGTGCCAGCAGCACTCCTGGCAGGGGTCGGGGTGAAAAACTGTTTTTT. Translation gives CASSTPGRGRGEKLFF. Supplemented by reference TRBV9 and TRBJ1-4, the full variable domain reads DSGVTQTPKHLITATGQRVTLRCSPRSGDLSVYWYQQSLDQGLQFLIQYYNGEERAKGNILERFSAQQFPDLHSELNLSSLELGDSALYFCASSTPGRGRGEKLFFGSGTQLSVL.

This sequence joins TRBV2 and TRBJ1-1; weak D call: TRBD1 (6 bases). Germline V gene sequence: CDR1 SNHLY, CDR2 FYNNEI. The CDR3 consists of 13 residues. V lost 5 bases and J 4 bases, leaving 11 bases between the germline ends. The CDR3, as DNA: TGTGCCAGCAGTTATCAGGGGAGCACTGAAGCTTTCTTT. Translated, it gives CASSYQGSTEAFF.

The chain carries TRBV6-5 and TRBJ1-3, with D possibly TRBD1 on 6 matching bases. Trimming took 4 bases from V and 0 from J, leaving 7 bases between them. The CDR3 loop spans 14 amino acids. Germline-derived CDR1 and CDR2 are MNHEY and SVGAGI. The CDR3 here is CASSLQGSGNTIYF. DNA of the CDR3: TGTGCCAGCAGTTTACAGGGCTCTGGAAACACCATATATTTT.

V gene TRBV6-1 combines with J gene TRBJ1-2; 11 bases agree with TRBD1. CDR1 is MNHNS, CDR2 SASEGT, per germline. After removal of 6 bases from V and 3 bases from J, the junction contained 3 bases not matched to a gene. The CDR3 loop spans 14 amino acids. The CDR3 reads CASRVGQGDYGYTF. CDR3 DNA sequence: TGTGCCAGCAGGGTGGGACAGGGGGACTATGGCTACACCTTC.

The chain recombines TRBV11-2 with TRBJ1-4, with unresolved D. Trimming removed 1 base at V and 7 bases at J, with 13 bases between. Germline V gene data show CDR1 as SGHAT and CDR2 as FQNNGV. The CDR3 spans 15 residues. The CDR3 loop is CASSLARGFGEKLFF. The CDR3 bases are TGTGCCAGCAGCTTAGCCCGGGGTTTCGGTGAAAAACTGTTTTTT.

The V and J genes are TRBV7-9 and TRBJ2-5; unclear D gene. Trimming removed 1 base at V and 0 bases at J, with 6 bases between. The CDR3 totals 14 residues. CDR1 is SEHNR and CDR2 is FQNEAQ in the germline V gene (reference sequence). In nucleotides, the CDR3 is TGTGCCAGCAGCTTAGGCGAGTACCAAGAGACCCAGTACTTC. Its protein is CASSLGEYQETQYF.

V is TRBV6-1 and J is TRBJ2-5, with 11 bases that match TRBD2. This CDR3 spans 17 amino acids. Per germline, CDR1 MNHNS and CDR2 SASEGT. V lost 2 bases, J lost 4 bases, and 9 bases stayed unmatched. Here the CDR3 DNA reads TGTGCCAGCAGTGAAATGAGTGGGACTAGCGGACTAGAGACCCAGTACTTC. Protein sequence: CASSEMSGTSGLETQYF.

CDR3 sequence: CSAHSLDTQYF. The CDR3 bases are TGCAGTGCTCACTCTTTAGATACGCAGTATTTT. The chain couples TRBV20-1 to TRBJ2-3; D ambiguous. CDR3 length: 11 residues. CDR1 DFQATT and CDR2 SNEGSKA come from the germline V gene (reference sequence). Trimming cost V 5 bases and J 5 bases, with 8 bases left between them.

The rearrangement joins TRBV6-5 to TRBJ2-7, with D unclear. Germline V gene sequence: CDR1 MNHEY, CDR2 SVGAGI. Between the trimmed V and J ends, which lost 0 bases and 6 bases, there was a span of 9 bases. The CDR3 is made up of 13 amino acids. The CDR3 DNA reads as TGTGCCAGCAGTTACTCCGAGAGCTCCGAGCAGTACTTC. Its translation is CASSYSESSEQYF.

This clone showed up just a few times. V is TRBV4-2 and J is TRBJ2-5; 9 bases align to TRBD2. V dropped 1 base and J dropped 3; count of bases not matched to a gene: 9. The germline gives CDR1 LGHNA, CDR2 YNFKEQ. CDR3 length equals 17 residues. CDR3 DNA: TGTGCCAGCAGCCAAGGGCTAGCGGGGTTAAGGGAAGAGACCCAGTACTTC. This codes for CASSQGLAGLREETQYF.

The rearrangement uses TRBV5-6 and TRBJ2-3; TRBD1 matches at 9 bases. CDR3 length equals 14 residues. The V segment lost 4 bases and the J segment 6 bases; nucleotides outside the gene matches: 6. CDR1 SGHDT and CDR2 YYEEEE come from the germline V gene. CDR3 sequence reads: CASSGDRVIDTQYF. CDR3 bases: TGTGCCAGCAGCGGGGACAGGGTAATTGATACGCAGTATTTT.

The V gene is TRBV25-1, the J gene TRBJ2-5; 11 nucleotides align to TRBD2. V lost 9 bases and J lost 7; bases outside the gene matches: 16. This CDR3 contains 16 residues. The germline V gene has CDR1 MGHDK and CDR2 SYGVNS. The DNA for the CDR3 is TGTGCCAGTGGACCAGAGGGGACTAGCGGCCCGGGGACCCAGTACTTC. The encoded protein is CASGPEGTSGPGTQYF. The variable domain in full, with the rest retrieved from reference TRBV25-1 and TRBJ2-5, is EADIYQTPRYLVIGTGKKITLECSQTMGHDKMYWYQQDPGMELHLIHYSYGVNSTEKGDLSSESTVSRIRTEHFPLTLESARPSHTSQYLCASGPEGTSGPGTQYFGPGTRLLVL.